This T cell receptor (beta chain) was captured by sequencing in a study of T cells after yellow fever vaccination. V lost 7 bases, J lost 9 bases, and 16 bases lay in between. The CDR3 is 13 residues long. TCRdb recomputed calls from the 5' RACE reads with MiXCR, one row per CDR3 protein. The table includes about 85,000 distinct CDR3 sequences, about an eighth detected once. General study results and limits: After the booster, approximately 95% of CD4 and about nine tenths of CD8 primary-response clones were re-detected. FACS-sorted repertoires might harbor abundant contaminating clonotypes from the bulk population. A secondary response was less intense yet reached its peak sooner, at day 5 versus 15.

Sequencing used CD8+ T cells not binding an NS4B(214-222) dextramer, sorted from PBMCs, obtained about 20 days after the first yellow fever vaccination. The chain couples TRBV12-3 or TRBV12-4 to TRBJ2-1; D remains unclear. The source is a man in his late teens or twenties who received the YFV17D yellow fever vaccine. As DNA, the CDR3 is TGTGCCAGCACCTCTATCCTATGGGGTGAGCAGTTCTTC. Its translation is CASTSILWGEQFF.